This section outlines one TCR beta chain sequence together with its context. The data derive from a study of blood T cell repertoires in COVID-19. Whole-study context: The United States, Italy and Spain were the sources of the acute and convalescent COVID-19 samples. PBMCs, B-cell-depleted T cells, or T cells were the source of the cDNA or gDNA that made up the material.

V was clipped by 5 bases and J by 0 bases, with 11 bases between them. There are 14 residues in the CDR3. Germline V gives CDR1 SEHNR, CDR2 FQNEAQ (reference sequence). The assay was immunoSEQ multiplex PCR, and TCRdb's table has in-frame clones only and misses some. Among approximately 80,000 clones listed, around 74% were seen once. This rearrangement joins TRBV7-9 to TRBJ2-7, with a tentative D call TRBD2 (6 bases). This TCR derives from a human donor in a cohort sampled during active COVID-19. Sequenced sample: peripheral blood. The CDR3 DNA follows: TGTGCCAGCAGCCCTAGACTAGGCTCCTACGAGCAGTACTTC. It codes for CASSPRLGSYEQYF.